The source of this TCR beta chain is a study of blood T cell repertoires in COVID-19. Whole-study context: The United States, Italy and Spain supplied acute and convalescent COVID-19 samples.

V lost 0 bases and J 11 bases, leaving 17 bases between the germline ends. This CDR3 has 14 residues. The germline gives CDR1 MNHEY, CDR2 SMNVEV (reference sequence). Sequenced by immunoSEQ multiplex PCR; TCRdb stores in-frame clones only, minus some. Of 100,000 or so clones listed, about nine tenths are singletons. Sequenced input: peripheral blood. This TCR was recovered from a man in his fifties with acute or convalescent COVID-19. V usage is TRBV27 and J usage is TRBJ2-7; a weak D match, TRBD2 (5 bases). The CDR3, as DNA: TGTGCCAGCAGTTTATCGAAAGTCTCGGGGAATGAGTACTTC. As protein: CASSLSKVSGNEYF.